The clone carrying this T cell receptor (beta chain) was observed at least ten times. The data were obtained in a study of neurological immune-mediated disorders. The J segment lost 9 bases and the V segment lost 5 bases, leaving 6 bases of the junction unmatched. CDR3 length equals 12 residues. Germline CDR1 DFQATT, CDR2 SNEGSKA (reference sequence). TCRdb fed the 5' RACE reads into MiXCR, producing one record per CDR3 protein. The repertoire holds 80,000 or so distinct CDR3 sequences, with under 10% as singletons. The chain couples TRBV20-1 to TRBJ2-1; TRBD2 aligns across 8 bases. This receptor was identified in a man aged 50-59 years in good health. Input material: PBMCs. The CDR3 loop is CSAGGRRGEQFF. The DNA for the CDR3 is TGCAGTGCTGGCGGGAGGCGGGGTGAGCAGTTCTTC.